A single sample gave rise to the 20 T cell receptor beta chains below, sequenced in a study of OX40 agonist ivuxolimab in advanced cancers. The method was immunoSEQ multiplex PCR; TCRdb's version includes in-frame clones alone and lacks a portion of them. The profile shows roughly 42,000 clones, roughly 86% of them singletons. This sample comprised CD4+ or CD8+ T cells sorted from blood, obtained in a trial of the OX40 agonist ivuxolimab. These receptors originate from an adult with an advanced solid tumor such as melanoma, head and neck, liver or kidney cancer.

The chain couples TRBV7-7 to TRBJ1-2, with D maybe TRBD1 (5 bases). This CDR3 has 15 amino acids. Trimming took 4 bases from V and 5 from J, leaving 17 bases between them. Germline CDR1 and CDR2: SSHAT and FNYEAQ (reference sequence). The DNA of the CDR3 is TGTGCCAGCAGCTGGACATACGGCTTAATGTATGGCTACACCTTC. This encodes CASSWTYGLMYGYTF.

The V gene is TRBV11-2, the J gene TRBJ2-7, with 7 positions matching TRBD1. CDR1 SGHAT and CDR2 FQNNGV come from the germline V gene. The CDR3 contains 14 residues. V shed 1 base and J 2 bases; nucleotides not matched to a gene: 2. This CDR3 reads CASSLVGTAYEQYF. The DNA of the CDR3 is TGTGCCAGCAGCTTAGTTGGGACAGCCTACGAGCAGTACTTC.

The gene calls are TRBV5-4 and TRBJ2-2, with TRBD1 matching over 8 bases. The CDR3 contains 16 residues. Germline CDR1 and CDR2: SGHNT and YYREEE (reference sequence). The junction had 12 bases not matched to a gene; V was cut back by 4 bases and J by 7 bases. The CDR3 region has the DNA TGTGCCAGCAGCCAGGGAGACAGGGGAGCGGGCGGGGAGCTGTTTTTT. Protein product: CASSQGDRGAGGELFF.

This clone appeared once. V usage is TRBV7-9 and J usage is TRBJ1-1; D is perhaps TRBD1 (5 bases). Per the germline V gene, CDR1 is SEHNR and CDR2 is FQNEAQ (reference sequence). CDR3 length equals 15 residues. Trimming removed 6 bases at V and 1 base at J, with 15 bases between. For the CDR3, the DNA is TGTGCCAGCAGTCAGACAGCAGGGACGAACACTGAAGCTTTCTTT. Translated: CASSQTAGTNTEAFF.

This clone was recorded only once. The chain recombines TRBV30 with TRBJ1-2; D is undetermined. Trimming took off 7 bases at V and 5 bases at J, with 11 bases between the two ends. Germline CDR1 GTSNPN, CDR2 SVGIG (reference sequence). The CDR3 length is 11 residues. The CDR3 nucleotides read TGTGCCTCTTGGACGGGGTATGGCTACACCTTC. It yields the protein CASWTGYGYTF.

The count of this clone is one. V and J are TRBV11-2 and TRBJ2-7; D gene ambiguous. Germline V lookup: CDR1 SGHAT, CDR2 FQNNGV. The CDR3 consists of 14 residues. Trimming left V 6 bases short and J 3 bases short, with 15 bases between. In DNA form, the CDR3 reads TGTGCCAGCAGTCCCTACACCCTCTTCTACGAGCAGTACTTC. It is translated as CASSPYTLFYEQYF.

This sequence joins TRBV6-1 and TRBJ2-7; TRBD1 is a possible D gene (6 bases). With 10 bases removed from V and 5 bases from J, the gap between germline ends came to 15 bases. The CDR3 has 12 amino acids. CDR1 MNHNS and CDR2 SASEGT come from the germline V gene. The CDR3 loop reads CATLGTGNEQYV. CDR3 in DNA: TGTGCCACCCTCGGTACAGGGAACGAGCAGTACGTC.

This clone is a singleton in its sample. The V and J genes are TRBV27 and TRBJ2-2; perhaps TRBD2 as D (5 bases). V gave up 5 bases and J gave up 6 bases, with 16 bases separating them. CDR1 and CDR2 from the germline V gene are MNHEY and SMNVEV (reference sequence). The CDR3 contains 15 residues. The CDR3 DNA follows: TGTGCCAGCAGTGAGGGCAGGATTGCCCCCGGGGAGCTGTTTTTT. This gives the protein CASSEGRIAPGELFF.

This sequence joins TRBV27 and TRBJ1-5; D gene uncertain. The CDR3 has 13 amino acids. CDR1 and CDR2 from the germline V gene are MNHEY and SMNVEV (reference sequence). Between the trimmed V and J ends, which lost 8 bases and 2 bases, there was a span of 10 bases. The CDR3 sequence: CASRLFGNQPQHF. The CDR3 region has the DNA TGTGCCAGCCGCCTTTTTGGCAATCAGCCCCAGCATTTT.

This clone was recorded once. This chain connects TRBV4-1 to TRBJ2-7; 12 bases are shared with TRBD2. V shed 6 bases and J 4 bases; nucleotides not matched to a gene: 1. Germline V gene lookup returns CDR1 MGHRA and CDR2 YSYEKL. The CDR3 loop spans 13 amino acids. The CDR3 is CASRLAGGYEQYF. CDR3 DNA: TGCGCCAGCAGACTAGCGGGAGGATACGAGCAGTACTTC.

The CDR3 DNA reads as TGTGCCAGCAGCTTAGTCGCAGGAGGTTTCTTT. This sequence encodes CASSLVAGGFF. This chain uses TRBV7-9 with TRBJ1-1; D call uncertain. In germline, CDR1 is SEHNR, CDR2 FQNEAQ (reference sequence). V was trimmed by 1 base and J by 13 bases, leaving 10 bases between them. The CDR3 is made up of 11 amino acids.

This clone has ten or more counts. This chain joins TRBV27 and TRBJ1-5; D gene ambiguous. CDR3 length: 14 residues. Trimming left V 5 bases short and J 2 bases short, with 10 bases between. CDR1 is MNHEY and CDR2 is SMNVEV in the germline V gene (reference sequence). In DNA, the CDR3 is TGTGCCAGCAGTCCCCGGCCAGGCAATCAGCCCCAGCATTTT. As protein: CASSPRPGNQPQHF.

This chain uses TRBV6-5 with TRBJ2-7; 10 nucleotides agree with TRBD1. The CDR3 spans 14 residues. V lost 6 bases to trimming and J lost 3 bases; unmatched junction nucleotides: 5. CDR1 is MNHEY, CDR2 SVGAGI, per germline. The CDR3 DNA reads TGTGCCAGCAGCGCGGGACAGGGGATCTACGAGCAGTACGTC. It encodes CASSAGQGIYEQYV.

This chain joins TRBV7-2 and TRBJ2-3; D call uncertain. There are 15 residues in the CDR3. CDR1 is SGHTA and CDR2 is FQGNSA in the germline V gene. The germline V and J ends were trimmed by 1 base and 10 bases, with 18 bases remaining between them. The CDR3 loop is CASSLGGYRSGPQYF. CDR3 DNA: TGTGCCAGCAGCTTAGGGGGATACCGGTCAGGCCCGCAGTATTTT.

The rearrangement uses TRBV9 and TRBJ2-1; 7 positions match TRBD2. CDR1 and CDR2 (germline): SGDLS, YYNGEE. The CDR3 has 19 residues. The ends lost 0 bases at V and 3 bases at J; junction bases unmatched: 15. CDR3 in DNA: TGTGCCAGCAGCGTAGCCGGACTAGGGGCAGATTCTAACTACAATGAGCAGTTCTTC. Translating gives CASSVAGLGADSNYNEQFF.

The chain recombines TRBV14 with TRBJ1-1, with a possible D match to TRBD1 (5 bases). Looked up from germline, CDR1 is SGHDN and CDR2 is FVKESK. The CDR3 sequence is 14 residues long. Trimming pared 4 bases from V and 3 bases from J, leaving 12 bases between. The CDR3 DNA is TGTGCCAGCAGCCTACTAGACAGAGACACTGAAGCTTTCTTT. As protein: CASSLLDRDTEAFF.

V usage is TRBV27 and J usage is TRBJ2-7; D is uncertain. The CDR3 extends over 15 amino acids. The V gene lost 2 bases and the J gene lost 0 bases, with 11 bases spanning the gap. The V gene's germline CDR1 is MNHEY and CDR2 SMNVEV (reference sequence). CDR3 region: CASSLDATASYEQYF. CDR3 nucleotide sequence: TGTGCCAGCAGTTTAGACGCTACAGCCTCCTACGAGCAGTACTTC.

The rearrangement joins TRBV7-9 to TRBJ1-1; no clear D. There are 13 residues in the CDR3. CDR1 SEHNR and CDR2 FQNEAQ come from the germline V gene (reference sequence). V was shortened by 7 bases and J by 1 base, with 10 bases between the two germline ends. CDR3 amino acids: CASTWAGNTEAFF. CDR3 in DNA: TGTGCCAGCACTTGGGCGGGGAACACTGAAGCTTTCTTT.

The chain is built from TRBV5-6 and TRBJ2-4; D possibly corresponds to TRBD1 (8 bases). The CDR3 contains 15 residues. Trimming pared 4 bases from V and 8 bases from J, leaving 19 bases between. Per germline, CDR1 SGHDT and CDR2 YYEEEE. The DNA for the CDR3 is TGTGCCAGCAGCACAGGGGGGGGCGGAGGGGACATTCAGTACTTC. Its translation is CASSTGGGGGDIQYF. Using reference TRBV5-6 and TRBJ2-4 for the parts outside the CDR3, the full variable domain is DAGVTQSPTHLIKTRGQQVTLRCSPKSGHDTVSWYQQALGQGPQFIFQYYEEEERQRGNFPDRFSGHQFPNYSSELNVNALLLGDSALYLCASSTGGGGGDIQYFGAGTRLSVL.

The chain links TRBV9 to TRBJ1-2; no reliable D call. Germline V gene sequence: CDR1 SGDLS, CDR2 YYNGEE. This CDR3 spans 14 amino acids. V lost 1 base and J lost 4, with 11 bases in between. CDR3 residues: CASSVFGEGYGYTF. The CDR3, as DNA: TGTGCCAGCAGCGTATTTGGGGAGGGCTATGGCTACACCTTC. The variable domain in full, completed from reference TRBV9 and TRBJ1-2, reads DSGVTQTPKHLITATGQRVTLRCSPRSGDLSVYWYQQSLDQGLQFLIQYYNGEERAKGNILERFSAQQFPDLHSELNLSSLELGDSALYFCASSVFGEGYGYTFGSGTRLTVV.